The entry below describes one T cell receptor beta chain. What it binds is unknown. Treg sorting used a CD4+CD25+CD127-/low gate. Full-length variable regions came from constant-region reverse primers plus semi-nested Nested Universal Primer A PCR. Each CDR3 protein is one row after TCRdb ran MiXCR on the 5' RACE reads. The repertoire holds fewer than 65,000 distinct CDR3 sequences, with less than 25% as singletons. CDR1 and CDR2 from the germline V gene are MGHRA and YSYEKL. V lost 3 bases, J lost 10 bases, and 15 bases lay in between. The CDR3 has 13 residues. General study results and limits: In terms of TCR gene usage, tumor memory CD4+ T cells clustered together with blood and lymph node memory CD4+ cells, as well as with lymph node naive CD4+ cells. The larger cohort examined one V-J beta rearrangement, not whole repertoires. Tumor Treg TCRs overlapped most with tumor naive CD4+ cells.

This sequence originates from a female donor with breast cancer. Sequences were obtained from tumor-infiltrating Tregs sorted from the breast tumor. The V and J genes are TRBV4-1 and TRBJ2-5; D is perhaps TRBD2 (6 bases). This CDR3 reads CASSQSGRGSQYF. The CDR3 coding sequence is TGCGCCAGCAGCCAGTCAGGGCGGGGAAGCCAGTACTTC.